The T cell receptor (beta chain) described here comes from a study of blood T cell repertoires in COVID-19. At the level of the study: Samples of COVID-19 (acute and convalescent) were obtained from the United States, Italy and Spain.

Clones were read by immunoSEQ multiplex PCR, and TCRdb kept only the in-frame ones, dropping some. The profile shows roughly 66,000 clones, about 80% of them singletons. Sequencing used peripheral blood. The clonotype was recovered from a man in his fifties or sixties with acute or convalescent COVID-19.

CDR3 bases: TGTGCCAGCAGCTTAAGAACAGGGGTGCCATACGAGCAGTACTTC. Translation gives CASSLRTGVPYEQYF. The chain carries TRBV7-2 and TRBJ2-7; TRBD1 matches 7 bases. CDR3 length: 15 residues. V was clipped by 2 bases and J by 4 bases; unmatched bases: 8. CDR1 and CDR2 (germline): SGHTA, FQGNSA.